The rows below give T cell receptor beta chains drawn from one sample of a study of T cells in Graves' hyperthyroidism and ophthalmopathy. MiXCR was run by TCRdb on the multiplex PCR reads, yielding one entry per CDR3 protein. The top ten hold about 12% of the sample, which has about 640,000 distinct CDR3 sequences, roughly 15% seen once. Source material: blood. These TCRs come from a woman between 45 and 60 years old with Graves' ophthalmopathy. Each CDR3 is given with its conserved first and last residue.

length: 14
V: TRBV27
CDR3: CASSLFSGGQPQHF

length: 18
V: TRBV6-1
CDR3: CASRHMTGGGFGDTEAFF

length: 15
V: TRBV7-2
CDR3: CASSSPKTGNYGYTF

length: 15
V: TRBV6-1
CDR3: CASRSPGQHYNEQFF

length: 13
V: TRBV27
CDR3: CASSLSALSGYTF

length: 14
V: TRBV12-3/TRBV12-4
CDR3: CASSFRDGLYEQYF

length: 14
V: TRBV29-1
CDR3: CSVEVPGSSYEQYF

length: 14
V: TRBV28
CDR3: CASSSGALNTEAFF

length: 14
V: TRBV11-2
CDR3: CASSLRGANQPQHF

length: 17
V: TRBV7-2
CDR3: CASSLAQTSGSGGELFF

length: 15
V: TRBV2
CDR3: CASIPGTGPYNEQFF

length: 16
V: TRBV4-1
CDR3: CASSQVSTERFNEQFF

length: 16
V: TRBV28
CDR3: CASMDVAGQGFHEQFF

length: 15
V: TRBV11-3
CDR3: CASSAGTGVAGGEFF

length: 14
V: TRBV19
CDR3: CASSIDFRARGQFF

length: 16
V: TRBV9
CDR3: CASSEESGRAADTQYF

length: 16
V: TRBV7-3
CDR3: CASSLIGQGRYDEQFF

length: 14
V: TRBV4-3
CDR3: CASSQDHRVDEQYF

length: 15
V: TRBV28
CDR3: CASTQPGQGAREQYF

length: 15
V: TRBV7-9
CDR3: CASSPGGNMNTEAFF

length: 15
V: TRBV13
CDR3: CASRVDGGGNTEAFF

length: 14
V: TRBV5-1
CDR3: CASSLYSQNTEAFF

length: 15
V: TRBV7-3
CDR3: CASSAGTGPNSPLHF

length: 14
V: TRBV28
CDR3: CAIDTSVGINEQFF

length: 18
V: TRBV28
CDR3: CASSSPSGRAVGYNEQFF

length: 14
V: TRBV27
CDR3: CASTRRGGLETQYF

length: 15
V: TRBV7-2
CDR3: CASSSSAEAYNEQFF

length: 15
V: TRBV18
CDR3: CASSPQGANSYEQYF

length: 14
V: TRBV7-2
CDR3: CASRGSLGRYEQYF

length: 14
V: TRBV18
CDR3: CASSPPGYNSPLHF

length: 15
V: TRBV6-1
CDR3: CASSLGLAVTSEQYF

length: 15
V: TRBV20-1
CDR3: CSIQDWTSGYYEQYF

length: 15
V: TRBV6-5
CDR3: CASSYSDRLAYEAFF

length: 19
V: TRBV7-2
CDR3: CASTTEVAGGVQVYNEQFF

length: 16
V: TRBV7-3
CDR3: CASSLKSRTVTGELFF

length: 14
V: TRBV10-3
CDR3: CAISYDRTNYGYTF

length: 16
V: TRBV27
CDR3: CASSSKGTGSHQPQHF

length: 15
V: TRBV13
CDR3: CASSTTPGGNYGYTF

length: 12
V: TRBV29-1
CDR3: CSVDMANNEQFF

length: 15
V: TRBV28
CDR3: CASSETGTSYNEQFF